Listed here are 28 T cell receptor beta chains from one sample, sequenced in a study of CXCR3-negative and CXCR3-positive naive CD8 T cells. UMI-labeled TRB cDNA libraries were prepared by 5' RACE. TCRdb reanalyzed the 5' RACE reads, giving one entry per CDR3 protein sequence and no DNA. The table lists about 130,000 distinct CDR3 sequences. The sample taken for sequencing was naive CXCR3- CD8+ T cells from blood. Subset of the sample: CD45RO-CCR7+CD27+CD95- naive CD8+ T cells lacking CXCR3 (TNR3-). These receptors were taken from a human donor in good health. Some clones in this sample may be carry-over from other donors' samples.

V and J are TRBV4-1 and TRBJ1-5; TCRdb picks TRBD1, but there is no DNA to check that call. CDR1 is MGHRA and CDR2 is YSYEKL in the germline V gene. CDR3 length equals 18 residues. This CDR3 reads CASSQDPDRGTLDQPQHF.

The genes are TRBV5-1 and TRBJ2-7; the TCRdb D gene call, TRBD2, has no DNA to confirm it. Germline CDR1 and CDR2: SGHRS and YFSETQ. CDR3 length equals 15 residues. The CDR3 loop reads CASSFSGASSYEQYF. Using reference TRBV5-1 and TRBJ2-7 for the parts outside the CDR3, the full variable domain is KAGVTQTPRYLIKTRGQQVTLSCSPISGHRSVSWYQQTPGQGLQFLFEYFSETQRNKGNFPGRFSGRQFSNSRSEMNVSTLELGDSALYLCASSFSGASSYEQYFGPGTRLTVT.

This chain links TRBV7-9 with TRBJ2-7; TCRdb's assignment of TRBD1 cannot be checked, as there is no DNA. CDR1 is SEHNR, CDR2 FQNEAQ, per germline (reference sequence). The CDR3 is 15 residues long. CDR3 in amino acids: CASRHDRDSSYEQYF.

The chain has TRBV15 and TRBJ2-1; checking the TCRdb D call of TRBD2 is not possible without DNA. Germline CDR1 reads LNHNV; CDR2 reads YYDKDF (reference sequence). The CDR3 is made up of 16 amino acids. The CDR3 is CATSRDWSSGANEQFF.

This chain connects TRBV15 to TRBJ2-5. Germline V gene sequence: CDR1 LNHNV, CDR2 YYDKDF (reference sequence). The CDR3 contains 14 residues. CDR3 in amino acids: CATSRDIQQETQYF.

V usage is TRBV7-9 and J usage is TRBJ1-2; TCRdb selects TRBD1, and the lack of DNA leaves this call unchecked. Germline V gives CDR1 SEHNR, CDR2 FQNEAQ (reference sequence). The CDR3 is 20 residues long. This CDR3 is CASSLTTGGTPEALNYGYTF. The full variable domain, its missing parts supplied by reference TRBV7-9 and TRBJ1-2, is DTGVSQNPRHKITKRGQNVTFRCDPISEHNRLYWYRQTLGQGPEFLTYFQNEAQLEKSRLLSDRFSAERPKGSFSTLEIQRTEQGDSAMYLCASSLTTGGTPEALNYGYTFGSGTRLTVV.

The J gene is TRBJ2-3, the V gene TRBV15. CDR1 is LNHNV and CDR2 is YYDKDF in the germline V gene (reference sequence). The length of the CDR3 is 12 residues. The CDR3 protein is CATSKVLDTQYF.

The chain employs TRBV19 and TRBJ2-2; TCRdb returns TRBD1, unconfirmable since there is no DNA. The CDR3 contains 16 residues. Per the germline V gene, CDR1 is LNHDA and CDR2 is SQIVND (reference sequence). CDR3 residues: CASSIYHGDTTGELFF.

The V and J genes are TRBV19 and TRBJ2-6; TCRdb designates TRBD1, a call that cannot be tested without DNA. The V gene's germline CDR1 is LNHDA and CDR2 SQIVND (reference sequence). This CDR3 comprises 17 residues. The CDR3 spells CASSIWDNPSGANVLTF. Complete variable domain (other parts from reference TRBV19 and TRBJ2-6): DGGITQSPKYLFRKEGQNVTLSCEQNLNHDAMYWYRQDPGQGLRLIYYSQIVNDFQKGDIAEGYSVSREKKESFPLTVTSAQKNPTAFYLCASSIWDNPSGANVLTFGAGSRLTVL.

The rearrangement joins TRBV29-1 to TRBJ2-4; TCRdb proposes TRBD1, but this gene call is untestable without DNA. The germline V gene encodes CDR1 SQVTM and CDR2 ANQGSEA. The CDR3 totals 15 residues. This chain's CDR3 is CSALGGGEAKNIQYF.

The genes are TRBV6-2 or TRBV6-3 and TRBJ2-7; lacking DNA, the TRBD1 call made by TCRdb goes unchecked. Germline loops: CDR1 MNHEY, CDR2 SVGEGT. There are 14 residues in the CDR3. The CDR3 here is CASSYMDNGYEQYF.

The CDR3 here is CASSPWGGEQYF. This chain uses TRBV7-9 with TRBJ2-7; the TCRdb call, TRBD1, lacks DNA for checking. CDR1 SEHNR and CDR2 FQNEAQ come from the germline V gene (reference sequence). The CDR3 totals 12 residues.

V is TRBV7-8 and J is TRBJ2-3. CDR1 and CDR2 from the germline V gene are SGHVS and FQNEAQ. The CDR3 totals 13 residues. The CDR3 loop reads CASSPRAGDTQYF.

CDR3 sequence: CASSISGTPYEQYF. The gene calls are TRBV28 and TRBJ2-7; TCRdb returns TRBD1, unconfirmable since there is no DNA. The CDR3 has 14 amino acids. Looked up from germline, CDR1 is MDHEN and CDR2 is SYDVKM.

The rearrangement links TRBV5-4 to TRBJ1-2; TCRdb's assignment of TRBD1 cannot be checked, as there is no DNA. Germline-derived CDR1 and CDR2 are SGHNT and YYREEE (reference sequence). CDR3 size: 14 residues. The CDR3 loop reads CASSSPPGGNGYTF.

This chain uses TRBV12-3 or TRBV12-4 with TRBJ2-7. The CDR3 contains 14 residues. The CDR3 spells CASSPQVVGYEQYF.

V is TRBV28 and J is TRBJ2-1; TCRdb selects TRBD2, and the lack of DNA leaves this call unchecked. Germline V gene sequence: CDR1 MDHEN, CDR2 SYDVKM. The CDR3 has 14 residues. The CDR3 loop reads CASSLRRGGVEQFF.

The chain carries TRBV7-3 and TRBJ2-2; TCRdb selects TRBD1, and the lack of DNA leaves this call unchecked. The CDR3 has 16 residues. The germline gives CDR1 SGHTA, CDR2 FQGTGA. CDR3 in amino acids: CASSYGQRSNTGELFF.

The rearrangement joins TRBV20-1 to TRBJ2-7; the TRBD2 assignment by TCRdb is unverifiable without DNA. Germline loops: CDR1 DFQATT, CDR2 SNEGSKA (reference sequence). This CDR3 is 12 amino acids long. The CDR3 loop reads CSVSGYTYEQYF.

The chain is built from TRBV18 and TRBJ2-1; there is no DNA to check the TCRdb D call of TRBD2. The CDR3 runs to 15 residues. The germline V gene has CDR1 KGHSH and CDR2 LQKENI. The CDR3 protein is CASSPTSGCGNEQFF.

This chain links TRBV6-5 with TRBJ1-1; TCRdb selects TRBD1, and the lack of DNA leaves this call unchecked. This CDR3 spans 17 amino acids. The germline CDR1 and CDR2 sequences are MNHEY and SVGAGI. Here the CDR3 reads CASSYSTGGSMNTEAFF.

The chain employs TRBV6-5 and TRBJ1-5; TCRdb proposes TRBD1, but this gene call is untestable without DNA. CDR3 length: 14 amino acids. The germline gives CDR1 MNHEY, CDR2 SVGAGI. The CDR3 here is CASRETGFNQPQHF.

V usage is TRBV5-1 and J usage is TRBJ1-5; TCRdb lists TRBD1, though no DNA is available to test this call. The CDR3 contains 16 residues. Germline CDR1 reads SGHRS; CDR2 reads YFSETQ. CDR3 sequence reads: CASSSPGQGSNQPQHF.

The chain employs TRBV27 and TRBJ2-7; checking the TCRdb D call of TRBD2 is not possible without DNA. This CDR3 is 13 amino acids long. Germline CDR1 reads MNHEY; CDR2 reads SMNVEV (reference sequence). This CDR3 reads CASSFTSGYEQYF.

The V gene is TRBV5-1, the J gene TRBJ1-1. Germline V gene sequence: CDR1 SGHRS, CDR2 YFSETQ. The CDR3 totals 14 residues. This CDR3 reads CASSFEGSNTEAFF.

CDR3: CASSSGPDTEAFF. The J gene is TRBJ1-1, the V gene TRBV7-9; the TRBD1 assignment by TCRdb is unverifiable without DNA. Germline assignment: CDR1 SEHNR and CDR2 FQNEAQ (reference sequence). This CDR3 spans 13 amino acids.

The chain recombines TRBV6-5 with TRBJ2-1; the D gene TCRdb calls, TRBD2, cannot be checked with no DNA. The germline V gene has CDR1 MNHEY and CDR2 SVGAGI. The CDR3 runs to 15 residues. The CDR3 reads CASSLAGGNYNGQFF.

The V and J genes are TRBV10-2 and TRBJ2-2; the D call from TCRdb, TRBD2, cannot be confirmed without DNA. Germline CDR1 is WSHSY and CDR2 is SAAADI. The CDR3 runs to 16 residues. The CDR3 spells CTSSDRGWGDTGELFF.